The T cell receptor (beta chain) described here comes from a study of blood T cell repertoires in COVID-19. Study-wide background: Collection of acute and convalescent COVID-19 samples took place in the United States, Italy and Spain. The cDNA or gDNA used as material had been derived from T cells, B-cell-depleted T cells, or PBMCs.

Germline values: CDR1 KGHSH, CDR2 LQKENI. Trimming took off 3 bases at V and 7 bases at J, with 17 bases between the two ends. CDR3 length: 15 amino acids. During active infection, Seattle patients enrolled and were then monitored through disease. As originally analysed: From reference gene primer amplification, estimates of nucleated cell counts were derived. The table came from immunoSEQ multiplex PCR; TCRdb's copy has only in-frame clones and leaves some out. Clone size and V and J calls were adopted from that table, with D and trimming inferred from the DNA. Altogether fewer than 250,000 clones are present, 92% being singletons, with the ten largest covering more than 0.65%.

V usage is TRBV18 and J usage is TRBJ2-3; D possibly corresponds to TRBD2 (5 bases). Sequenced: peripheral blood. The TCR originated in a young man with COVID-19, enrolled during active disease. The CDR3 nucleotides read TGTGCCAGCTCACCTAGCGAGGGAAGCGCCAATACGCAGTATTTT. It encodes CASSPSEGSANTQYF. Full variable domain (missing parts from reference TRBV18 and TRBJ2-3): NAGVMQNPRHLVRRRGQEARLRCSPMKGHSHVYWYRQLPEEGLKFMVYLQKENIIDESGMPKERFSAEFPKEGPSILRIQQVVRGDSAAYFCASSPSEGSANTQYFGPGTRLTVL.